This T cell receptor (beta chain) is drawn from a study of T cell clusters in autoimmune cytopenias. Study details: TRB sequencing had a median approximately 53,000 reads and 2,350 distinct clonotypes per sample. Study conclusions and caveats: No cluster-lack signature appeared between secondary cytopenia and chronic lymphocytic leukemia patients, apparently due to lymphoma masking.

Each sample's input was 250 ng genomic DNA, approximately 37,500 genome equivalents. Its frequency marks this clonotype as medium-sized (0.01 to 0.1%). Its antigen remains unidentified. One tube held mixed TRB-A and TRB-B primer pools for touch-down PCR. TCRdb re-called the multiplex PCR reads and catalogs CDR3 proteins one per entry, DNA excluded. Reported are about 8,400 distinct CDR3 sequences; the ten largest clones contain about a fifth. The CDR3 loop spans 11 amino acids. CDR1 is GTSNPN and CDR2 is SVGIG in the germline V gene (reference sequence). V and J are TRBV30 and TRBJ2-7; TCRdb returns TRBD2, unconfirmable since there is no DNA. This clonotype originated in a human donor with an autoimmune cytopenia or autoimmune hepatitis (not recorded which). The specimen was peripheral blood. The CDR3 reads CAWREGYEQYF.